The next 28 T cell receptor beta chains were all read from a single sample in a study of blood T cell repertoires in COVID-19. Using immunoSEQ multiplex PCR, the repertoire was profiled, and TCRdb retains in-frame clones only, with some absent. This table holds roughly 190,000 clones, less than 85% found once. Material: peripheral blood. All receptors derive from a woman in her fifties or sixties with acute or convalescent COVID-19.

The chain couples TRBV9 to TRBJ1-2, with D possibly TRBD1 on 6 matching bases. V was shortened by 0 bases and J by 6 bases, with 15 bases between the two germline ends. The CDR3 runs 15 residues. CDR1 is SGDLS and CDR2 is YYNGEE in the germline V gene. The CDR3 spells CASSVVPGGADGYTF. The CDR3 DNA reads as TGTGCCAGCAGCGTAGTTCCGGGGGGCGCTGATGGCTACACCTTC.

This rearrangement joins TRBV19 to TRBJ1-6; 7 bases agree with TRBD1. J was trimmed by 9 bases and V by 4 bases; bases with no gene match: 6. The CDR3 has 14 amino acids. The germline gives CDR1 LNHDA, CDR2 SQIVND (reference sequence). The CDR3 sequence is CASSRGQDLSPLHF. CDR3 bases: TGTGCCAGTAGTAGAGGACAGGACCTTTCACCCCTCCACTTT.

About this clone itself: The sample carries other DNA sequences with the same CDR3. The CDR3 sequence is CASSITGLNQPQHF. DNA for the CDR3: TGTGCCAGTAGTATAACAGGGCTCAATCAGCCCCAGCATTTT. V usage is TRBV19 and J usage is TRBJ1-5; a weak D match, TRBD1 (6 bases). This CDR3 comprises 14 residues. V gave up 2 bases and J gave up 3 bases, with 8 bases separating them. Germline values: CDR1 LNHDA, CDR2 SQIVND (reference sequence).

V gene TRBV18 combines with J gene TRBJ1-1; no firm D call. Germline V lookup: CDR1 KGHSH, CDR2 LQKENI. This CDR3 has 14 residues. V dropped 0 bases and J dropped 1 base, with 6 bases sitting between them. The CDR3 coding sequence is TGTGCCAGCTCACCACCGGTACAGAACACTGAAGCTTTCTTT. Translation gives CASSPPVQNTEAFF.

This clone was detected only a few times. V is TRBV28 and J is TRBJ2-1, with D tentatively TRBD2 (5 bases). CDR3 size: 14 residues. Deletions cut 8 bases from V and 7 bases from J, with 18 bases between. Germline CDR1 is MDHEN and CDR2 is SYDVKM. CDR3 DNA: TGTGCCAGCTCAGTGGCGGGTCCCTGGAATGAGCAGTTCTTC. Its protein is CASSVAGPWNEQFF.

The chain couples TRBV5-4 to TRBJ2-2, with 9 bases aligning to TRBD2. The CDR3 runs 17 residues. CDR1 is SGHNT and CDR2 is YYREEE in the germline V gene (reference sequence). V was pared by 4 bases and J by 5 bases, with 12 bases of the junction left unmatched. The CDR3 DNA reads as TGTGCCAGCAGCCCCTCGGGCGGGAGGGAAAAGACCGGGGAGCTGTTTTTT. It is translated as CASSPSGGREKTGELFF.

The V call is TRBV7-9, the J call TRBJ2-5; the D is unclear. CDR3 length: 12 amino acids. Germline CDR1 is SEHNR and CDR2 is FQNEAQ (reference sequence). The V end was cut by 5 bases, the J end by 9 bases, with 13 bases between. The CDR3 region is CASSMTSWSQYF. CDR3 coding DNA: TGTGCCAGCAGCATGACTTCCTGGTCCCAGTACTTC.

The V gene is TRBV6-6, the J gene TRBJ2-5; D is perhaps TRBD2 (5 bases). V was shortened by 2 bases and J by 5 bases, with 12 bases between the two germline ends. In germline, CDR1 is MNHNY, CDR2 SVGAGI (reference sequence). The CDR3 runs to 14 residues. In nucleotides, the CDR3 is TGTGCCAGCAGTTACGAGGGCCCCAGGGAGACCCAGTACTTC. Translated: CASSYEGPRETQYF.

This chain uses TRBV10-3 with TRBJ1-5, with D hard to call. The CDR3 length is 14 residues. Germline V gene lookup returns CDR1 ENHRY and CDR2 SYGVKD. V was pared by 3 bases and J by 2 bases, with 8 bases between. This CDR3 is CAISDGEGNQPQHF. Written as DNA, the CDR3 is TGTGCCATCAGTGATGGAGAGGGCAATCAGCCCCAGCATTTT.

The CDR3 spells CASSLTTDYGSYGYTF. In DNA form, the CDR3 reads TGTGCCAGCAGTTTAACGACGGACTACGGGTCCTATGGCTACACCTTC. This rearrangement joins TRBV27 to TRBJ1-2; no firm D call. Germline CDR1 and CDR2: MNHEY and SMNVEV (reference sequence). The CDR3 totals 16 residues. Between the trimmed V and J ends, which lost 2 bases and 4 bases, there was a span of 17 bases.

The sample holds a few counts of this clone. J is TRBJ1-1 and V is TRBV6-5; unclear D gene. V was shortened by 6 bases and J by 3 bases, with 11 bases between the two germline ends. This CDR3 has 13 amino acids. CDR1 MNHEY and CDR2 SVGAGI come from the germline V gene. The CDR3 DNA reads TGTGCCAGCAGCGCACAAACCCACACTGAAGCTTTCTTT. Encoded protein: CASSAQTHTEAFF.

The chain recombines TRBV9 with TRBJ2-2, with a possible D match to TRBD2 (6 bases). Germline loops: CDR1 SGDLS, CDR2 YYNGEE. The CDR3 loop spans 15 amino acids. V lost 0 bases, J lost 4 bases, and 10 bases lay in between. The CDR3 spells CASSVAGARTGELFF. CDR3 DNA: TGTGCCAGCAGCGTAGCGGGAGCCCGCACCGGGGAGCTGTTTTTT.

The V and J genes are TRBV7-2 and TRBJ1-2; D uncertain. Per germline, CDR1 SGHTA and CDR2 FQGNSA. Trimming removed 0 bases at V and 7 bases at J, with 12 bases between. This CDR3 contains 14 residues. CDR3 sequence (DNA): TGTGCCAGCAGCTTAGCACCGGAATCGGGTGGCTACACCTTC. This codes for CASSLAPESGGYTF.

This sequence joins TRBV19 and TRBJ1-1, with TRBD1 matching 9 bases. This CDR3 region has 14 residues. The V gene's germline CDR1 is LNHDA and CDR2 SQIVND (reference sequence). The J segment lost 6 bases and the V segment lost 6 bases, leaving 8 bases of the junction unmatched. CDR3 DNA sequence: TGTGCCAGTAGCCTTACCACAGGGGGCCCTGAAGCTTTCTTT. Amino acids: CASSLTTGGPEAFF.

The CDR3 DNA reads TGTGCCAGCAGCCTGGGGGGGGGATGGAGCTATGGCTACACCTTC. This translates into CASSLGGGWSYGYTF. The chain employs TRBV28 and TRBJ1-2, with D maybe TRBD1 (5 bases). CDR3 length: 15 residues. Germline V lookup: CDR1 MDHEN, CDR2 SYDVKM. Trimming pared 6 bases from V and 4 bases from J, leaving 18 bases between.

The rearrangement joins TRBV5-4 to TRBJ1-5, with TRBD1 identical over 7 bases. Germline CDR1 is SGHNT and CDR2 is YYREEE (reference sequence). This CDR3 is built from 14 residues. The V segment lost 4 bases and the J segment 4 bases; nucleotides outside the gene matches: 5. The CDR3, as DNA: TGTGCCAGCAGCGCAGGGGGTCCTAATCAGCCCCAGCATTTT. This encodes CASSAGGPNQPQHF.

This clone was observed a single time. CDR3 amino acids: CASRQTGANVLTF. The CDR3 nucleotides read TGTGCCAGTAGACAGACTGGGGCCAACGTCCTGACTTTC. J is TRBJ2-6 and V is TRBV19; no definite D call. Germline V gives CDR1 LNHDA, CDR2 SQIVND (reference sequence). Deletions cut 6 bases from V and 2 bases from J, with 5 bases between. This CDR3 has 13 amino acids.

The chain couples TRBV29-1 to TRBJ1-2, with D unresolved. The CDR3 has 14 amino acids. Germline V gene sequence: CDR1 SQVTM, CDR2 ANQGSEA. Trimming pared 1 base from V and 6 bases from J, leaving 15 bases between. In DNA form, the CDR3 reads TGCAGCGTTGAAGTCCCTCCTCGGGGTGATGGCTACACCTTC. Its protein is CSVEVPPRGDGYTF.

The genes are TRBV5-5 and TRBJ1-6; D is undetermined. Germline values: CDR1 SGHKS, CDR2 YYEKEE (reference sequence). CDR3 length: 15 amino acids. V was pared by 0 bases and J by 4 bases, with 8 bases between. CDR3 DNA: TGTGCCAGCAGCTTGGAGGGAGGGTATAATTCACCCCTCCACTTT. It codes for CASSLEGGYNSPLHF.

The chain combines TRBV15 with TRBJ2-1; D might be TRBD1 (6 bases). Deletions cut 1 base from V and 7 bases from J, with 17 bases between. The CDR3 consists of 16 residues. The V gene's germline CDR1 is LNHNV and CDR2 YYDKDF (reference sequence). The CDR3 here is CATSRGDTTGRNEQFF. DNA of the CDR3: TGTGCCACCAGCAGAGGGGACACGACCGGCCGGAATGAGCAGTTCTTC.

The V and J genes are TRBV28 and TRBJ2-6, with 8 bases lining up with TRBD1. The CDR3 covers 15 residues. CDR1 and CDR2 from the germline V gene are MDHEN and SYDVKM. The trim removed 9 bases at V and 0 bases at J, leaving 4 bases unmatched. The CDR3 DNA is TGTGCCAGTTTAACAGGGGGCTCTGGGGCCAACGTCCTGACTTTC. The encoded protein is CASLTGGSGANVLTF.

The chain joins TRBV7-7 to TRBJ2-5, with a possible D match to TRBD1 (6 bases). Per the germline V gene, CDR1 is SSHAT and CDR2 is FNYEAQ (reference sequence). The CDR3 runs to 15 residues. V lost 1 base, J lost 1 base, and 10 bases lay in between. CDR3 sequence: CASSLVGTPQETQYF. DNA for the CDR3: TGTGCCAGCAGCTTAGTGGGGACACCCCAAGAGACCCAGTACTTC.

The V and J genes are TRBV18 and TRBJ2-1, with D perhaps matching TRBD1 (5 bases). Per the germline V gene, CDR1 is KGHSH and CDR2 is LQKENI. V gave up 1 base and J gave up 4 bases, with 11 bases separating them. The CDR3 runs to 15 residues. As DNA, the CDR3 is TGTGCCAGCTCACCACGGATCGACAGATACAATGAGCAGTTCTTC. It encodes CASSPRIDRYNEQFF.

The chain carries TRBV19 and TRBJ2-6, with unresolved D. Deletions cut 4 bases from V and 3 bases from J, with 16 bases between. This CDR3 is built from 17 residues. Germline-derived CDR1 and CDR2 are LNHDA and SQIVND (reference sequence). CDR3 protein: CASSTFLPRDGANVLTF. The CDR3 DNA is TGTGCCAGTAGTACCTTTCTTCCCCGAGATGGGGCCAACGTCCTGACTTTC.

This clone was seen a handful of times. V and J are TRBV10-2 and TRBJ2-3; tentative D call: TRBD1 (6 bases). The length of the CDR3 is 15 residues. V was cut by 2 bases and J by 4 bases, with 13 bases left in between. The germline CDR1 and CDR2 sequences are WSHSY and SAAADI. In DNA, the CDR3 is TGCGCCAGCAGTGAGCGACAGGATCGATCAGATACGCAGTATTTT. It yields the protein CASSERQDRSDTQYF.

The chain couples TRBV6-1 to TRBJ1-5, with 7 bases identical to TRBD1. CDR3 length: 17 residues. V lost 3 bases to trimming and J lost 4 bases; unmatched junction nucleotides: 12. Germline values: CDR1 MNHNS, CDR2 SASEGT. CDR3 sequence (DNA): TGTGCCAGCAGTGAGACAACAGGGGCGCGCCCGAATCAGCCCCAGCATTTT. Protein product: CASSETTGARPNQPQHF.

The chain uses TRBV6-5 and TRBJ2-7, with TRBD1 identical over 8 bases. The length of the CDR3 is 13 residues. CDR1 is MNHEY, CDR2 SVGAGI, per germline. V lost 4 bases to trimming and J lost 2 bases; unmatched junction nucleotides: 1. CDR3 coding DNA: TGTGCCAGCAGTTGGGACAGGACCTACGAGCAGTACTTC. Protein sequence: CASSWDRTYEQYF.

J is TRBJ2-7 and V is TRBV6-6; 7 positions agree with TRBD1. V was clipped by 6 bases and J by 5 bases; unmatched bases: 10. Germline CDR1 and CDR2: MNHNY and SVGAGI (reference sequence). The CDR3 covers 14 residues. This chain's CDR3 is CASRSRQGRNEQYF. CDR3 DNA: TGTGCCAGCAGGAGCAGACAGGGCAGGAACGAGCAGTACTTC.